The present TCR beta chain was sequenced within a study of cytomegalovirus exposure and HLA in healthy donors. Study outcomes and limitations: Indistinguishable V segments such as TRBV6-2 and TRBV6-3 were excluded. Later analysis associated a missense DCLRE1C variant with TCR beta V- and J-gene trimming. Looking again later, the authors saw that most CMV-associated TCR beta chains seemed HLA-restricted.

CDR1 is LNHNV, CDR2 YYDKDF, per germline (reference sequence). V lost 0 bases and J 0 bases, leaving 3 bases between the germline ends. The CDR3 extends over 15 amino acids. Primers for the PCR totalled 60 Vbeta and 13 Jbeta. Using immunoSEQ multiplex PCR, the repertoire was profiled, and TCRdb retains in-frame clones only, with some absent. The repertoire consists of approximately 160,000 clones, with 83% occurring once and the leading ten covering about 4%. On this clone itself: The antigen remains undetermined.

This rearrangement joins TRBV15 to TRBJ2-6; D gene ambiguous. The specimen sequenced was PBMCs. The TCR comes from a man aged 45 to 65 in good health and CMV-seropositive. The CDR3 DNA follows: TGTGCCACCAGCAGAGATCACTCTGGGGCCAACGTCCTGACTTTC. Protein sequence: CATSRDHSGANVLTF.